Described below is a single TCR beta chain sequence and its context. The specificity of this receptor is unknown. No much larger clonotype is one base removed from it; base qualities were not supplied. The sample is drawn from a study of T cell responses to AZD1222 COVID-19 vaccine (dated by TCRdb to about 2021). Turning to the overall study: A total of approximately 250 trial participants underwent TCR sequencing, of whom 200 to 220 had received two doses of AZD1222 and some 25 had received two doses of the MenACWY control vaccine. Trial participants were enrolled by age into subgroups of 18-55, 56-69 and 70-plus years, and about 150, 27 and 61 TCR-sequenced participants, respectively, were included in these subgroups. The investigation overall reported the following: The 56-69-year group was small, and its depth increase did not reach significance, likely because of low power. Participants were mostly white British, with more females than males. The authors suggested clonal diversity may have been underestimated. After two AZD1222 doses, spike-specific TCR breadth and depth were significantly higher than at day 0 and than in MenACWY recipients. Conclusions about previously exposed vaccinees are limited because only six or seven AZD1222 recipients were SARS-CoV-2 seropositive at baseline. Because no day 14 peak-response samples were available, repertoires were characterized only after the peak T cell response. Epitopes outside the regions mutated in the B.1.351 and B.1.1.7 variants were reportedly recognized by nearly half of the unique spike-specific TCRs. The whole spike protein was spanned by vaccine-associated CD4 TCRs, and dominant responses were seen in regions 160-218 and 743-854.

The CDR3 regions of human TCRbeta chains were analyzed by immunosequencing. Turning to the authors' computational methods: Repertoire TCRs were matched against a reference library of SARS-CoV-2-specific TCRs generated with the MIRA antigen-specificity platform. Breadth meant the fraction of unique TCRs that were SARS-CoV-2-associated, whereas depth meant the fraction of total T cells that were SARS-CoV-2-associated. Each spike-specific TCR was assigned to its reactive spike region and to a CD4 or CD8 class using the MIRA data. Log10-transformed breadth and depth values were compared by one-way ANOVA with Sidak's multiple comparisons tests. Here the immuneACCESS table is served through TCRdb, limited to in-frame sequences with V and J called. Missing clones are a known gap in these copies; in checked studies unresolved V genes cover under half, and the rest lacks a known reason. The D gene and trimming were derived from the DNA, and the V and J assignments and clone size from that table. The sample yields 110,000 to 150,000 clones; approximately 91% were counted once. The ten largest clones represent around 2.1% of the sample.

The germline V gene sets CDR1 to KGHDR and CDR2 to SFDVKD. From the cysteine up to the phenylalanine, the CDR3 has a length of 16 residues. CDR3 DNA only is kept here, 48 bases in frame from base 1. V loses 3 bases at its end and J loses 5 bases; junction bases beyond the gene matches: 8. What the time point label conveys for this sample: about 28 days (+/-7) after the second vaccine dose. AZD1222 recipients with second doses at about 4 weeks or about 12 weeks were pooled, because spike-specific TCR depth and breadth did not differ between schedules. Samples from vaccinated people were obtained from the UK trials COV001 and COV002, which included a single-blind randomized controlled phase 2/3 trial of AZD1222 (ChAdOx1 nCoV-19) in healthy adults. Trial participant PBMC samples were collected at day 0 and day 28 after the second dose for TCRbeta chain sequencing.

The sample was peripheral blood, taken 28 days after the second AZD1222 dose. The rearrangement combines TRBV24-1 with TRBJ1-1; 10 bases in between match TRBD1. This sequence was found in an adult who received the AZD1222 COVID-19 vaccine. The bases are TGTGCCACCAGTGATCCACACCCGGGACAGGGGACTGAAGCTTTCTTT. Its coded protein is CATSDPHPGQGTEAFF.